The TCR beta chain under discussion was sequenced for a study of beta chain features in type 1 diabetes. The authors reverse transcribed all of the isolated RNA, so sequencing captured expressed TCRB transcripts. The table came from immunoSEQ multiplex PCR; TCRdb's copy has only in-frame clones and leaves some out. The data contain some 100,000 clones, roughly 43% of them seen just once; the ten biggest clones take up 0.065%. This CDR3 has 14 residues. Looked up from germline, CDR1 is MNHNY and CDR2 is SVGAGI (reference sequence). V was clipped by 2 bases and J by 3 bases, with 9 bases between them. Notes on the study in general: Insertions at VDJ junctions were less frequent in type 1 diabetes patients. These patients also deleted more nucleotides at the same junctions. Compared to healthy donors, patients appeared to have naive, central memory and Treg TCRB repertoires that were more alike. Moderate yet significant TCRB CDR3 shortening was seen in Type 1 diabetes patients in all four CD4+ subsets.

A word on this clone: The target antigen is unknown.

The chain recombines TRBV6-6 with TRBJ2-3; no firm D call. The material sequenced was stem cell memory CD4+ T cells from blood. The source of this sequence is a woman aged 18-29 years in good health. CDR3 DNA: TGTGCCAGCAGTTACGCGGCAGCTACAGATACGCAGTATTTT. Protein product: CASSYAAATDTQYF.